This T cell receptor beta chain was sequenced for a study of cytomegalovirus exposure and HLA in healthy donors. The CDR3 extends over 12 amino acids. Germline CDR1 is MNHEY and CDR2 is SVGAGI. The V end was cut by 5 bases, the J end by 2 bases, with 6 bases between. This clone was observed a few times. Its antigen is as yet unknown. Other nucleotide sequences from this sample produce the same CDR3. The study's findings and limits: Later analysis associated a missense DCLRE1C variant with TCR beta V- and J-gene trimming.

Both 60 Vbeta primers and 13 Jbeta primers went into the PCR. Some clones are missing from TCRdb's copy, which holds only in-frame ones; the method was immunoSEQ multiplex PCR. Altogether about 130,000 clones are present, approximately 72% being singletons, with the ten largest covering about 3.1%. The sequenced material came from PBMCs. The chain couples TRBV6-5 to TRBJ1-2; D call uncertain. The clonotype was recovered from a human donor in good health. CDR3 loop: CASSEANYGYTF. Here the CDR3 DNA reads TGTGCCAGCAGTGAAGCCAACTATGGCTACACCTTC.